Each of the 24 T cell receptor beta chains below was sequenced from the same sample in a study of cytomegalovirus exposure and HLA in healthy donors. Clones were read by immunoSEQ multiplex PCR, and TCRdb kept only the in-frame ones, dropping some. The profile covers under 300,000 clones, with roughly 85% appearing a single time and roughly 1% taken by the ten largest. The sample comprised PBMCs. Every receptor here comes from a woman between 18 and 29 years old in good health and CMV-seronegative.

The chain uses TRBV10-1 and TRBJ2-1, with TRBD2 identical over 11 bases. The CDR3 contains 15 residues. CDR1 is WNHNN, CDR2 SYGVQD, per germline (reference sequence). The V and J ends lost 3 bases and 9 bases, in that order; junction bases with no gene match: 7. The CDR3 region is CASSESSGGAGEQFF. The CDR3, as DNA: TGCGCCAGCAGTGAAAGTAGCGGGGGGGCCGGTGAGCAGTTCTTC.

This clone occurred a few times. This chain connects TRBV7-6 to TRBJ1-6; TRBD1 might be the D (6 bases). Germline assignment: CDR1 SGHVS and CDR2 FNYEAQ. V dropped 5 bases and J dropped 10 bases, with 21 bases sitting between them. CDR3 size: 16 residues. The CDR3 sequence is CASSPRDWRGRSPLHF. The CDR3 DNA is TGTGCCAGCAGCCCGCGAGACTGGCGGGGGCGATCACCCCTCCACTTT.

The genes are TRBV5-1 and TRBJ2-7, with D hard to call. CDR1 and CDR2 from the germline V gene are SGHRS and YFSETQ. Trimming left V 4 bases short and J 9 bases short, with 20 bases between. CDR3 size: 14 residues. CDR3 sequence: CASSEDPSGFGQYF. DNA of the CDR3: TGCGCCAGCAGCGAGGATCCAAGTGGTTTCGGGCAGTACTTC.

V and J are TRBV10-3 and TRBJ1-5; TRBD1 matches 7 bases. Unmatched junction bases numbered 5, after V lost 3 bases and J lost 6 bases. This CDR3 comprises 14 residues. Per germline, CDR1 ENHRY and CDR2 SYGVKD. The CDR3 here is CAISEGTAGQPQHF. The CDR3 DNA reads TGTGCCATCAGTGAAGGGACAGCGGGTCAGCCCCAGCATTTT.

The rearrangement joins TRBV28 to TRBJ1-1, with D maybe TRBD1 (5 bases). The CDR3 sequence is 15 residues long. The germline V gene encodes CDR1 MDHEN and CDR2 SYDVKM. Trimming stripped 8 bases from V and 4 bases from J, with 20 bases between. CDR3 DNA: TGTGCCAGCCTCCGTAGCACGGGGGGGAGCACTGAAGCTTTCTTT. It yields the protein CASLRSTGGSTEAFF.

This clone was seen a single time. This chain connects TRBV5-1 to TRBJ2-1; D not certain. The CDR3 length is 15 residues. Trimming removed 0 bases at V and 1 base at J, with 8 bases between. Germline CDR1 is SGHRS and CDR2 is YFSETQ. The CDR3 is CASSLEETSYNEQFF. As DNA, the CDR3 is TGCGCCAGCAGCTTGGAGGAGACTTCCTACAATGAGCAGTTCTTC.

The V gene is TRBV30, the J gene TRBJ2-7; 8 bases are a match to TRBD2. The length of the CDR3 is 14 residues. Trimming took 3 bases from V and 0 from J; bases not matched to a gene: 4. CDR1 is GTSNPN, CDR2 SVGIG, per germline (reference sequence). Written as DNA, the CDR3 is TGTGCCTGGAGCACTAGCGGATTCTCCTACGAGCAGTACTTC. The encoded protein is CAWSTSGFSYEQYF. Complete variable domain (other parts from reference TRBV30 and TRBJ2-7): SQTIHQWPATLVQPVGSPLSLECTVEGTSNPNLYWYRQAAGRGLQLLFYSVGIGQISSEVPQNLSASRPQDRQFILSSKKLLLSDSGFYLCAWSTSGFSYEQYFGPGTRLTVT.

The chain joins TRBV11-3 to TRBJ1-4, with 12 bases identical to TRBD1. The CDR3 sequence is 16 residues long. J was trimmed by 6 bases and V by 5 bases; bases with no gene match: 7. Germline V gene sequence: CDR1 SGHNT, CDR2 YENEEA. The CDR3 coding sequence is TGTGCCAGCAGCCCTCGGGACAGGGGGCGGCATGAAAAACTGTTTTTT. As protein: CASSPRDRGRHEKLFF.

This chain connects TRBV30 to TRBJ1-5, with 10 nucleotides matching TRBD1. Germline CDR1 and CDR2: GTSNPN and SVGIG (reference sequence). V lost 5 bases to trimming and J lost 4 bases; unmatched junction nucleotides: 2. This CDR3 has 13 amino acids. The CDR3 DNA reads TGTGCCTGGGGGGACAGGGGTAATCAGCCCCAGCATTTT. It translates to CAWGDRGNQPQHF. Full variable domain (rest looked up from reference TRBV30 and TRBJ1-5): SQTIHQWPATLVQPVGSPLSLECTVEGTSNPNLYWYRQAAGRGLQLLFYSVGIGQISSEVPQNLSASRPQDRQFILSSKKLLLSDSGFYLCAWGDRGNQPQHFGDGTRLSIL.

The V call is TRBV6-5, the J call TRBJ1-2; 9 bases agree with TRBD1. The V and J ends lost 5 bases and 5 bases, in that order; junction bases with no gene match: 9. The CDR3 is 15 amino acids. The V gene's germline CDR1 is MNHEY and CDR2 SVGAGI. The CDR3 is CASSHRDRAGYGYTF. In DNA form, the CDR3 reads TGTGCCAGCAGTCACCGGGACAGGGCTGGTTATGGCTACACCTTC.

CDR3: CSTRSGSGELFF. The DNA of the CDR3 is TGCAGCACAAGGTCCGGGTCCGGGGAGCTGTTTTTT. The chain uses TRBV29-1 and TRBJ2-2; D remains unclear. CDR3 size: 12 residues. Germline values: CDR1 SQVTM, CDR2 ANQGSEA. Trimming stripped 8 bases from V and 6 bases from J, with 13 bases between.

The chain recombines TRBV6-7 with TRBJ1-5; 11 positions agree with TRBD1. TRBV6-7 is sorted into the ORF group, with uncertain function. Trimming at V came to 2 bases and at J to 6 bases, leaving 6 bases not matched to a gene. This CDR3 has 16 amino acids. The CDR3 sequence is CASSYTRDRGSQPQHF. In DNA, the CDR3 is TGTGCCAGCAGTTACACCCGGGACAGGGGGTCTCAGCCCCAGCATTTT.

This clone has only one observation. CDR3: CASSLGPTSGGSSIYNEQFF. The DNA of the CDR3 is TGTGCCAGCAGCTTAGGCCCGACTAGCGGGGGTTCCTCAATTTACAATGAGCAGTTCTTC. The gene calls are TRBV7-3 and TRBJ2-1; TRBD2 agrees at 12 bases. CDR1 SGHTA and CDR2 FQGTGA come from the germline V gene. Trimming took 2 bases from V and 4 from J; bases not matched to a gene: 15. This CDR3 has 20 amino acids.

The chain couples TRBV19 to TRBJ1-1; tentative D call: TRBD1 (6 bases). This CDR3 contains 14 residues. V shed 3 bases and J shed 0 bases, with 8 bases lying between them. Germline V gives CDR1 LNHDA, CDR2 SQIVND (reference sequence). The CDR3 here is CASSITGMNTEAFF. DNA for the CDR3: TGTGCCAGTAGTATCACAGGGATGAACACTGAAGCTTTCTTT.

The chain links TRBV7-9 to TRBJ1-2; D remains ambiguous. The ends were cut back, 3 bases at V and 4 bases at J, with 6 bases in the middle. Germline CDR1 is SEHNR and CDR2 is FQNEAQ (reference sequence). The CDR3 is 12 amino acids. CDR3 DNA: TGTGCCAGCAGCTTCCCCTCCTATGGCTACACCTTC. Translation gives CASSFPSYGYTF.

This clone turned up a few times. The rearrangement joins TRBV7-6 to TRBJ2-5; a possible D gene is TRBD2 (5 bases). Germline V gene lookup returns CDR1 SGHVS and CDR2 FNYEAQ. The CDR3 is made up of 14 amino acids. Trimming took 1 base from V and 5 from J, leaving 11 bases between them. CDR3 in amino acids: CASSLGTSQETQYF. In nucleotides, the CDR3 is TGTGCCAGCAGCTTAGGGACTTCTCAGGAGACCCAGTACTTC.

The chain links TRBV27 to TRBJ2-2; 7 nucleotides line up with TRBD2. Germline V gene sequence: CDR1 MNHEY, CDR2 SMNVEV (reference sequence). The CDR3 spans 16 residues. The trim removed 2 bases at V and 6 bases at J, leaving 9 bases unmatched. The CDR3 region is CASSLRRGVDSGELFF. CDR3 coding DNA: TGTGCCAGCAGTTTACGCCGGGGGGTGGATTCCGGGGAGCTGTTTTTT.

The chain is built from TRBV7-2 and TRBJ2-3, with D uncertain. Per the germline V gene, CDR1 is SGHTA and CDR2 is FQGNSA. The V gene lost 0 bases and the J gene lost 6 bases, with 4 bases spanning the gap. CDR3 length: 12 residues. The CDR3 region is CASSLAHDTQYF. The CDR3 DNA sequence: TGTGCCAGCAGCTTAGCCCATGATACGCAGTATTTT.

The V and J genes are TRBV9 and TRBJ2-3, with D perhaps matching TRBD1 (5 bases). Germline V lookup: CDR1 SGDLS, CDR2 YYNGEE. Deletions cut 3 bases from V and 2 bases from J, with 19 bases between. CDR3 length: 17 residues. CDR3 coding DNA: TGTGCCAGCAGCGGACCTTCGAGAGACAGATACACAGATACGCAGTATTTT. Translation: CASSGPSRDRYTDTQYF.

The CDR3 loop is CASSLAGRAGGTLAYEQYF. Here the CDR3 DNA reads TGTGCCAGCAGCTTGGCCGGTCGGGCGGGAGGCACACTTGCCTACGAGCAGTACTTC. This chain uses TRBV5-4 with TRBJ2-7, with 8 bases lining up with TRBD2. V was pared by 0 bases and J by 2 bases, with 16 bases of the junction left unmatched. The CDR3 is 19 amino acids. Per germline, CDR1 SGHNT and CDR2 YYREEE (reference sequence). The variable domain in full, with the rest retrieved from reference TRBV5-4 and TRBJ2-7, is ETGVTQSPTHLIKTRGQQVTLRCSSQSGHNTVSWYQQALGQGPQFIFQYYREEENGRGNFPPRFSGLQFPNYSSELNVNALELDDSALYLCASSLAGRAGGTLAYEQYFGPGTRLTVT.

This chain connects TRBV11-3 to TRBJ2-3; no clear D gene. Trimming pared 5 bases from V and 11 bases from J, leaving 17 bases between. The CDR3 is 13 amino acids. Germline V CDR1 and CDR2: SGHNT, YENEEA. CDR3 region: CASSPTTEIGQYF. The CDR3 nucleotides are TGTGCCAGCAGCCCCACCACGGAGATCGGGCAGTATTTT.

CDR3 sequence: CASSHTSRRGDYEQYF. DNA of the CDR3: TGCGCCAGCAGCCACACTTCCAGGCGGGGGGACTACGAGCAGTACTTC. The V gene is TRBV4-3, the J gene TRBJ2-7, with 8 positions matching TRBD2. This CDR3 is 16 amino acids long. Germline trimming cut 3 bases from V and 3 bases from J; bases unmatched to any gene: 10. The V gene's germline CDR1 is LGHNA and CDR2 YSLEER.

The gene calls are TRBV19 and TRBJ2-7; 7 bases are a match to TRBD2. The ends lost 1 base at V and 3 bases at J; junction bases unmatched: 6. The CDR3 is made up of 15 amino acids. Germline-derived CDR1 and CDR2 are LNHDA and SQIVND (reference sequence). The CDR3 sequence is CASSIAAGAGYEQYF. CDR3 coding DNA: TGTGCCAGTAGTATAGCCGCGGGAGCAGGCTACGAGCAGTACTTC.

V usage is TRBV7-9 and J usage is TRBJ2-7, with 13 bases matching TRBD2. Germline V gene sequence: CDR1 SEHNR, CDR2 FQNEAQ (reference sequence). The length of the CDR3 is 15 residues. V lost 4 bases to trimming and J lost 3 bases; unmatched junction nucleotides: 3. The CDR3 loop reads CASSSRTSGGYEQYF. The CDR3 DNA is TGTGCCAGCAGCTCCAGGACTAGCGGGGGCTACGAGCAGTACTTC.